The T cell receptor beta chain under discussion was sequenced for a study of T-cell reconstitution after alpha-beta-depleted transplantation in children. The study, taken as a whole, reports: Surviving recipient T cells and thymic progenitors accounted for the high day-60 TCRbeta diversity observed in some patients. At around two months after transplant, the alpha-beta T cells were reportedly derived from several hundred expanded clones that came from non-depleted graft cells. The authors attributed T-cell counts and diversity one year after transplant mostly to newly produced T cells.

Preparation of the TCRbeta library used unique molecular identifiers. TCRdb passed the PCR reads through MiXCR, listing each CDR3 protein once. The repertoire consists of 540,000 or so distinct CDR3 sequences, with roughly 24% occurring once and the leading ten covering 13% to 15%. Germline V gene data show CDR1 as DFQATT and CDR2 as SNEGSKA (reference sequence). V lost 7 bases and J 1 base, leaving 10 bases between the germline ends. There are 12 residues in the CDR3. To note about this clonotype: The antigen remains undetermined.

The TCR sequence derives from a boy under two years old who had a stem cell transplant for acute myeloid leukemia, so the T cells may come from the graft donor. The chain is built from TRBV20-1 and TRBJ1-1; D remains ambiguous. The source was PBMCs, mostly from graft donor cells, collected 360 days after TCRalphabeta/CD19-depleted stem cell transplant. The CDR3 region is CSVYRRNTEAFF. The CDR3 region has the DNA TGCAGTGTATATAGGAGGAACACTGAAGCTTTCTTT.